This T cell receptor (beta chain) originates from a study of shared clonotypes between healthy human individuals. V gave up 5 bases and J gave up 7 bases; unmatched junction bases: 11. Per germline, CDR1 LNHDA and CDR2 SQIVND (reference sequence). The CDR3 is made up of 15 amino acids. TCRdb keeps only in-frame clones here, not all; method: immunoSEQ multiplex PCR. Of fewer than 3 million clones in the sample, 85% to 95% were seen once. This chain joins TRBV19 and TRBJ1-5; TRBD1 aligns across 7 bases. The sequenced material came from naive CD4+ T cells from PBMCs. This sample's subset: CD45RA+ positively selected. This clonotype was obtained from a man aged 18 to 35 in good health. Some clones in this sample may be carry-over from other donors' samples. The CDR3 DNA follows: TGTGCCAGTAGTCCATTTGGGCAGGGGGAGCAGCCCCAGCATTTT. As protein: CASSPFGQGEQPQHF.